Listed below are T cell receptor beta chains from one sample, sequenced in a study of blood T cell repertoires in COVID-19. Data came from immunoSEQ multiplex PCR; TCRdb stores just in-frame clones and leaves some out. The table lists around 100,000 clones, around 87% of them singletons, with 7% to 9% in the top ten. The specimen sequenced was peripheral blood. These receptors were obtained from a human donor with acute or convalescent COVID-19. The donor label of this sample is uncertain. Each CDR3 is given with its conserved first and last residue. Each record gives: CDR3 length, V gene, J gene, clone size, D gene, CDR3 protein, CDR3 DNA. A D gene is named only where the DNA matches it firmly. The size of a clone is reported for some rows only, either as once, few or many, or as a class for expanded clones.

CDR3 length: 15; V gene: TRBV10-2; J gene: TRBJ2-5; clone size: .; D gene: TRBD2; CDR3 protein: CASSPSGGGPGTQYF; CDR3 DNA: TGCGCCAGCAGTCCTAGCGGGGGGGGGCCGGGGACCCAGTACTTC
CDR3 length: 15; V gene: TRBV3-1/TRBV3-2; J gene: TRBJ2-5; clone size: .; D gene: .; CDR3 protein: CASSQVSGRMETQYF; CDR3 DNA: TGTGCCAGCAGCCAAGTGTCAGGGCGAATGGAGACCCAGTACTTC
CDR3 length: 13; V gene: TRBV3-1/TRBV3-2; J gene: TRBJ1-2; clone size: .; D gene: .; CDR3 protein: CASSQGQATGYTF; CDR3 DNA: TGTGCCAGCAGCCAAGGACAGGCTACGGGCTACACCTTC
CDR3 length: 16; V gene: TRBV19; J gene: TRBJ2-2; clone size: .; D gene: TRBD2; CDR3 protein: CASSIVGGGNTGELFF; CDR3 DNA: TGTGCCAGTAGTATAGTTGGCGGGGGGAACACCGGGGAGCTGTTTTTT
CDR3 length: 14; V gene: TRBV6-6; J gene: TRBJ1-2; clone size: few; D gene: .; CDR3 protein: CASSYEQVHYGYTF; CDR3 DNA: TGTGCCAGCAGTTACGAGCAGGTACACTATGGCTACACCTTC
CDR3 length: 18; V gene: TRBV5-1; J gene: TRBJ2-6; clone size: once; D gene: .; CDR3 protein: CASSPLQGSSSGANVLTF; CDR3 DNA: TGCGCCAGCAGCCCCCTACAGGGTTCTTCCTCTGGGGCCAACGTCCTGACTTTC
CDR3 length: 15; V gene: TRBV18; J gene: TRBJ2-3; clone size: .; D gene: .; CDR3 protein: CASSPPNGGTDTQYF; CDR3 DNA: TGTGCCAGCTCACCACCGAACGGGGGCACAGATACGCAGTATTTT
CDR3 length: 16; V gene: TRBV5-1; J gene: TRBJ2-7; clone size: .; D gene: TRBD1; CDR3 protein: CASRETVQGMSYEQYF; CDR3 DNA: TGCGCCAGCAGAGAAACAGTACAGGGGATGAGTTACGAGCAGTACTTC
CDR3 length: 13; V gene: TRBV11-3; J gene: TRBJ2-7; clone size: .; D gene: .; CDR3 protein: CASIGTGDYEQYF; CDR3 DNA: TGTGCCAGCATCGGCACCGGGGACTACGAGCAGTACTTC
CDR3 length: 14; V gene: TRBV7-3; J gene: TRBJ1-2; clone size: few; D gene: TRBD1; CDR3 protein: CASSLGDRVYGYTF; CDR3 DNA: TGTGCCAGCAGCTTAGGAGACAGGGTCTATGGCTACACCTTC
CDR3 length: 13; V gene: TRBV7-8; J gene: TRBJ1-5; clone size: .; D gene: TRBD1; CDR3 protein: CASSTGVNQPQHF; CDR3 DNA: TGTGCCAGCAGCACAGGGGTCAATCAGCCCCAGCATTTT
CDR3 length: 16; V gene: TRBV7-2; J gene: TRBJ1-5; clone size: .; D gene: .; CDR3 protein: CASSASGTYSNQPQHF; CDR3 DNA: TGTGCCAGCAGTGCCTCAGGGACATATAGCAATCAGCCCCAGCATTTT
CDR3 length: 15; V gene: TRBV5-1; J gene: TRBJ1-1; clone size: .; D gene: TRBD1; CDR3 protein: CASSLGQGGNTEAFF; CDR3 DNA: TGCGCCAGCAGCTTGGGCCAGGGGGGAAACACTGAAGCTTTCTTT
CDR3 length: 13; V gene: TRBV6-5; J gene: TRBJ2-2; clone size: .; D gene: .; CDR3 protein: CASTTLGTGELFF; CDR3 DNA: TGTGCCAGCACGACTCTCGGGACCGGGGAGCTGTTTTTT
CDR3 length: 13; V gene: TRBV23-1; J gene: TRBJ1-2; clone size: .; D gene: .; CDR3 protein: CASRGWTVYGYTF; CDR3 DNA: TGCGCCAGCAGGGGTTGGACAGTCTATGGCTACACCTTC
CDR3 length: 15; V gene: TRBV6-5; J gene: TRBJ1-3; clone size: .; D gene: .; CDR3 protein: CASSYTQVSGNTIYF; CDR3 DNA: TGTGCCAGCAGTTACACACAGGTCTCTGGAAACACCATATATTTT
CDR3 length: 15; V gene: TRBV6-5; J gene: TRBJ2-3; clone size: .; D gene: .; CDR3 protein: CASTRGGDRTDTQYF; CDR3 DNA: TGTGCCAGCACCAGAGGAGGGGATAGGACAGATACGCAGTATTTT
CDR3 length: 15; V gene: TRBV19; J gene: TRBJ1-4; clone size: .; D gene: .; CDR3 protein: CASTPSGIEYEKLFF; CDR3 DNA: TGTGCCAGTACCCCCTCCGGGATAGAATATGAAAAACTGTTTTTT
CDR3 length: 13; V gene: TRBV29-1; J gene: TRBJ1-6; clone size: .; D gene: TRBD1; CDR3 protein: CSATTGAGSPLHF; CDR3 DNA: TGCAGCGCAACGACAGGGGCAGGATCACCCCTCCACTTT
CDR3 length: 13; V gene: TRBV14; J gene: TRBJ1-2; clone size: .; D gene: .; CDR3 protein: CASSQGRGYGYTF; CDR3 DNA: TGTGCCAGCAGCCAAGGTCGGGGCTATGGCTACACCTTC
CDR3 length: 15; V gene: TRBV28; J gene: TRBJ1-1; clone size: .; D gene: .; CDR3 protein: CASSPPRVVNTEAFF; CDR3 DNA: TGTGCCAGCAGTCCCCCTCGGGTGGTGAACACTGAAGCTTTCTTT
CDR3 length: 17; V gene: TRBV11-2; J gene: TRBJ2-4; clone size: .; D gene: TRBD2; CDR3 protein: CASSLVPGLAGKNIQYF; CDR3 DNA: TGTGCCAGCAGCTTAGTTCCCGGACTAGCGGGTAAAAACATTCAGTACTTC
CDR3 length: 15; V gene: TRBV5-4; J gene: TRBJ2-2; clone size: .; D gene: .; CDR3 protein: CASSPTRLGTGELFF; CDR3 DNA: TGTGCCAGCAGCCCGACTAGATTGGGGACCGGGGAGCTGTTTTTT
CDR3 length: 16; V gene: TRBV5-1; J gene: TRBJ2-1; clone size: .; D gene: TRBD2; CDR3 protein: CASSSPAGGSYNEQFF; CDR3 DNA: TGCGCCAGCAGCTCCCCAGCGGGGGGGTCCTACAATGAGCAGTTCTTC
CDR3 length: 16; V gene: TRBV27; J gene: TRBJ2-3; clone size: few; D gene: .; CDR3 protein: CASSPRLGGGTDTQYF; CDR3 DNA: TGTGCCAGCAGTCCTCGACTAGGAGGGGGCACAGATACGCAGTATTTT
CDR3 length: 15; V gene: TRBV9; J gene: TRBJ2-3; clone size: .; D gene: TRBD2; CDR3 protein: CASSLTSGEADTQYF; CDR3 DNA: TGTGCCAGCAGTCTTACTAGCGGGGAGGCAGATACGCAGTATTTT
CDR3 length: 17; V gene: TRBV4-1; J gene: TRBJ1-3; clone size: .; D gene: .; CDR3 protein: CASSQDGGRISGNTIYF; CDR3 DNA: TGCGCCAGCAGCCAAGATGGAGGACGGATCTCTGGAAACACCATATATTTT
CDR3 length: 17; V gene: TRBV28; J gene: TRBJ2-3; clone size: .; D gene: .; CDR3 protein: CASMPGSHLLNTDTQYF; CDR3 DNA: TGTGCCAGCATGCCGGGGAGTCACCTTCTAAACACAGATACGCAGTATTTT
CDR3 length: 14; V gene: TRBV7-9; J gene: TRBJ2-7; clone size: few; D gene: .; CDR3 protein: CASSINQGPYEQYF; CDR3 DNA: TGTGCCAGCAGCATCAATCAGGGGCCCTACGAGCAGTACTTC
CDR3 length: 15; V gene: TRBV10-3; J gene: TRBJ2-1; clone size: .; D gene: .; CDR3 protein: CAISEGQSSRNEQFF; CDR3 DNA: TGTGCCATCAGTGAAGGACAGTCCTCTCGGAATGAGCAGTTCTTC
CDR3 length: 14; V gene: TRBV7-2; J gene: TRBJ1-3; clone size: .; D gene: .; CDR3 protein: CASSLGGPSETIYF; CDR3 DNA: TGTGCCAGCAGCTTAGGGGGCCCGTCCGAAACCATATATTTT
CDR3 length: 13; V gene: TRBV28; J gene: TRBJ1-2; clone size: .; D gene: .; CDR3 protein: CASSLGQGYGYTF; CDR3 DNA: TGTGCCAGCAGCCTAGGTCAGGGGTATGGCTACACCTTC
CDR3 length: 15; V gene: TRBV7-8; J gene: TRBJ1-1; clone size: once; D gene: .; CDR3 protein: CASSLAVEGILGAFF; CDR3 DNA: TGTGCCAGCAGCTTAGCCGTGGAGGGCATATTGGGAGCTTTCTTT
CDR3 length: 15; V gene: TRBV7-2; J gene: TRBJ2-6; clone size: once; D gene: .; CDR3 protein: CASSFYNSGANVLTF; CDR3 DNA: TGTGCCAGCAGCTTCTATAACTCTGGGGCCAACGTCCTGACTTTC
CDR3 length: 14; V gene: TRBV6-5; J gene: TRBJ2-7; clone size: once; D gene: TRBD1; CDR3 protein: CASRRDSRSYEQYF; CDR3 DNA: TGTGCCAGCCGAAGGGACAGCCGTTCCTACGAGCAGTACTTC
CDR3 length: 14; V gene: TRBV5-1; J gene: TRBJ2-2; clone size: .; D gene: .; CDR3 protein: CASSLGPGVRSVFF; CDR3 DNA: TGCGCCAGCAGCTTGGGGCCCGGTGTCCGGAGCGTGTTTTTT
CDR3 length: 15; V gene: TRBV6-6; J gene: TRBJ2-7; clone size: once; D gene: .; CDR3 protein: CASSYVGLPPGEQYF; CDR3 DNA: TGTGCCAGCAGTTACGTCGGACTACCCCCAGGGGAGCAGTACTTC
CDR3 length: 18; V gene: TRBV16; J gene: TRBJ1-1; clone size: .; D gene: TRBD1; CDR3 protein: CASSQSGTDNALNTEAFF; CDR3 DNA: TGTGCCAGCAGCCAATCGGGGACAGATAATGCACTGAACACTGAAGCTTTCTTT
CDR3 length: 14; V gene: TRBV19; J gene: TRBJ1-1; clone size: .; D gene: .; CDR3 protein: CASSISGMNTEAFF; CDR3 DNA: TGTGCCAGTAGTATATCGGGGATGAACACTGAAGCTTTCTTT
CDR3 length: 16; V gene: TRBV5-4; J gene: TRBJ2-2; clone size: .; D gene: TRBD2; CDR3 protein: CASSLGGRGDTGELFF; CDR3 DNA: TGTGCCAGCAGCTTGGGAGGACGGGGGGACACCGGGGAGCTGTTTTTT
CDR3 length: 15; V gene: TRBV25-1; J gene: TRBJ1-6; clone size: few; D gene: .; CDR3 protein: CASSAQRAYNSPLHF; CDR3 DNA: TGTGCCAGCAGTGCGCAGAGGGCTTATAATTCACCCCTCCACTTT
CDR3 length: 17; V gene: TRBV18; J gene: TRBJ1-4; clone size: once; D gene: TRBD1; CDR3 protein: CASSPLAPGGPNEKLFF; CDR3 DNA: TGTGCCAGCTCACCACTGGCCCCAGGGGGCCCTAATGAAAAACTGTTTTTT
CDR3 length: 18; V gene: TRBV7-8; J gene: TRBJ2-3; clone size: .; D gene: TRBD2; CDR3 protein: CASSPRTSGGAETDTQYF; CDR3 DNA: TGTGCCAGCAGCCCCCGGACTAGCGGGGGGGCCGAGACAGATACGCAGTATTTT
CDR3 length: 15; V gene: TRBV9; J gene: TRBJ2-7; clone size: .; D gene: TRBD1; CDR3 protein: CASSVAAGGNYEQYF; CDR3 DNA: TGTGCCAGCAGCGTAGCGGCAGGGGGCAACTACGAGCAGTACTTC
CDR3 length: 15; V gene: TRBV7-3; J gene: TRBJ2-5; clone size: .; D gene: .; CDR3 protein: CASSLGGSYQETQYF; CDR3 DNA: TGTGCCAGCAGCTTAGGCGGAAGTTATCAAGAGACCCAGTACTTC
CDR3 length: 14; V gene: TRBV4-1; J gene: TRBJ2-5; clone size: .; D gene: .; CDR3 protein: CASSQAQLAGTQYF; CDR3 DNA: TGCGCCAGCAGCCAAGCACAGCTAGCAGGGACCCAGTACTTC
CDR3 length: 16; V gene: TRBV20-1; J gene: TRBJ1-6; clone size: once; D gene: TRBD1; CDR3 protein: CSASGGQGVANSPLHF; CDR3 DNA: TGCAGTGCTAGTGGGGGGCAGGGGGTGGCCAATTCACCCCTCCACTTT
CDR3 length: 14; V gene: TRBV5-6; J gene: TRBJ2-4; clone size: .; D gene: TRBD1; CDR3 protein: CASSGRDRVNIQYF; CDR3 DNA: TGTGCCAGCAGCGGCCGGGACAGGGTTAACATTCAGTACTTC
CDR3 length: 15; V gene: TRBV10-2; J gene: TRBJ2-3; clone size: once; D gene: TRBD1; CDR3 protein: CASSVIDRGSGTQYF; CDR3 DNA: TGCGCCAGCAGTGTCATAGACAGGGGGTCCGGTACGCAGTATTTT
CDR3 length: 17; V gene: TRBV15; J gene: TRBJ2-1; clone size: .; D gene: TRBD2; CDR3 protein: CATSRVAGGPLRNEQFF; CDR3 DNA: TGTGCCACCAGCAGAGTTGCGGGGGGCCCTCTTAGAAATGAGCAGTTCTTC
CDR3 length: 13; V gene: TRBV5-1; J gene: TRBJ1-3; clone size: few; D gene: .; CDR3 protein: CASSYGDGNTIYF; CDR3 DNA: TGCGCCAGCAGCTATGGAGATGGAAACACCATATATTTT
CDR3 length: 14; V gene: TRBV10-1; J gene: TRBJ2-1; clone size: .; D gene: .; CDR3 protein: CASSASSSYNEQFF; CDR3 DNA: TGCGCCAGCAGTGCCTCGAGTTCCTACAATGAGCAGTTCTTC
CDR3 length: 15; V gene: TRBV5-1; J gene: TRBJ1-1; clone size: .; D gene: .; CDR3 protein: CASSLAAGLNTEAFF; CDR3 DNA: TGCGCCAGCAGCTTGGCTGCGGGACTTAACACTGAAGCTTTCTTT
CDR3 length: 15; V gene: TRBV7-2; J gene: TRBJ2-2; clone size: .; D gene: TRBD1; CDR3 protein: CASRPGQGFTGELFF; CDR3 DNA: TGTGCCAGCCGTCCGGGACAGGGGTTCACCGGGGAGCTGTTTTTT
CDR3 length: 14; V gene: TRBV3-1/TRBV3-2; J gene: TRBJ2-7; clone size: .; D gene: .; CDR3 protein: CASSQVGLTYEQYF; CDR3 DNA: TGTGCCAGCAGCCAAGTGGGGCTCACCTACGAGCAGTACTTC
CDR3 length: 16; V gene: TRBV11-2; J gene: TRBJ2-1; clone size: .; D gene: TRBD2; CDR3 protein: CASSSSTSGAYNEQFF; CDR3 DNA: TGTGCCAGCAGCTCCTCGACTAGCGGGGCTTACAATGAGCAGTTCTTC
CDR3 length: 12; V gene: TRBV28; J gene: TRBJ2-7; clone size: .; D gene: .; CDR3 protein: CASSPPQLEQYF; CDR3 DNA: TGTGCCAGCAGTCCCCCCCAGTTAGAGCAGTACTTC
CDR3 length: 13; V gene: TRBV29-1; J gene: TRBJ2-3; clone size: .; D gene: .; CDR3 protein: CSVDNWGRDTQYF; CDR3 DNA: TGCAGCGTTGATAACTGGGGGCGAGATACGCAGTATTTT